Listed below are T cell receptor beta chains from one sample, sequenced in a study of human T cells and chemical hapten exposure. TCRdb re-derived calls from the RACE reads in MiXCR, one entry per CDR3 protein. The sample holds more than 85,000 distinct CDR3 sequences, roughly a third seen once. Sequenced material: whole blood, taken in connection with sensitization to the hapten diphenylcyclopropenone (DPC). The receptor set was obtained from a man aged 35 to 55 with alopecia areata. Some clones in this sample may be carry-over from other donors' samples. Each CDR3 is given with its conserved first and last residue. Each record gives: J gene, clone size, V gene, CDR3 protein. The listing skips clone size in some rows; elsewhere it reads once, few, many or a size class.

TRBJ2-3 - TRBV12-3/TRBV12-4 CASSSGDRGQTDTQYF
TRBJ1-1 - TRBV25-1 CASSDARDPLEVNTEAFF
TRBJ2-5 few TRBV29-1 CSVQGTSGLQETQYF
TRBJ2-1 few TRBV6-5 CASSPPGLAGHYSYNEQFF
TRBJ1-6 - TRBV27 CASTGSSYNSPLHF
TRBJ2-1 - TRBV6-2/TRBV6-3 CASSYSETSGSQYNEQFF
TRBJ2-3 few TRBV4-2 CASSHGRVTDTQYF
TRBJ2-1 few TRBV6-2/TRBV6-3 CASFGFGQGWNEQFF
TRBJ1-1 few TRBV7-2 CASREKGGGTEAFF
TRBJ2-5 few TRBV2 CASSELVGGLAGLKTQYF
TRBJ1-5 many TRBV21-1 CASSKEARWFSNQPQHF
TRBJ2-7 few TRBV29-1 CSVEKDGTYEQYF
TRBJ2-7 - TRBV7-2 CASAQRGGRALGEQYF
TRBJ2-1 - TRBV4-3 CASSRDGLSYNEQFF
TRBJ1-5 - TRBV12-3/TRBV12-4 CTSSLQGDQPQHF
TRBJ1-4 - TRBV7-2 CASSPGHTTNEKLFF
TRBJ2-3 many TRBV9 CASSETSGSQDTQYF
TRBJ2-1 - TRBV6-6 CASSYGSEQFF
TRBJ2-7 - TRBV7-7 CASSLIHQPSPYEQYF
TRBJ1-5 - TRBV5-1 CASSEGPGSNQPQHF
TRBJ2-1 - TRBV11-2 CASSLEGGGAHEQFF
TRBJ2-3 - TRBV7-8 CASSLVLAGSTDTQYF
TRBJ2-3 - TRBV20-1 CSARRARISTDTQYF
TRBJ1-5 many TRBV29-1 CSVGDRGDQPQHF
TRBJ2-7 - TRBV7-2 CASSTRTSGSYEQYF
TRBJ2-1 - TRBV9 CASSPGGGVAITNEQFF
TRBJ2-3 few TRBV9 CASSSPVGDLAGVDTQYF
TRBJ1-1 few TRBV6-4 CASSASTANTEAFF
TRBJ2-3 - TRBV10-3 CATGTSGTDTQYF
TRBJ2-1 - TRBV6-2/TRBV6-3 CASSIVNGGEQFF
TRBJ1-1 - TRBV20-1 CSATGTGNPNTEAFF
TRBJ2-5 - TRBV7-2 CASSRVSETQYF
TRBJ1-2 - TRBV12-3/TRBV12-4 CASTEGVGYGYTF
TRBJ1-3 - TRBV29-1 CSVAGGSGNTIYF
TRBJ2-2 - TRBV27 CASSLTGTNTGELFF
TRBJ2-3 few TRBV11-2 CASSLYSPGAGDTQYF
TRBJ1-5 few TRBV6-2/TRBV6-3 CASSYRRLAENQPQHF
TRBJ2-3 - TRBV27 CASSLGTGTDTQYF
TRBJ2-1 - TRBV9 CASSAMGRGTNEQFF
TRBJ2-1 - TRBV24-1 CATSDLGTGVDEQFF